This TCR beta chain was sequenced for a study of CD8+ T cells in alopecia areata (dated by TCRdb to 2016 to 2019). Describing the broader study: The treated patients, all with moderate-to-severe alopecia areata, were enrolled in an open-label pilot trial of oral tofacitinib given at 5 to 10 mg twice daily. Patients on tofacitinib were biopsied at baseline and after 4 and 24 weeks of treatment, and several of the patients also had a later scalp biopsy. Clonality in the scalp was compared among normal scalp (n=4), patchy alopecia areata scalp (n=8), and alopecia totalis/universalis scalp (n=8). In humans, TCRbeta sequencing was performed on scalp tissue and on sorted CD4+ and CD8+ peripheral blood T cells from healthy controls and from patients with patchy or totalis/universalis alopecia areata. In treated patients, disease severity was measured using the SALT score, which gives the percentage of scalp surface area affected. Patients received tofacitinib for 6 to 18 months and were then followed off drug for 6 months to check for delayed response and recurrence. RNA came from the PAXgene miRNA kit for fixed scalp, the miRNeasy kit for PBMCs, and the RNeasy kit for mouse skin. High-throughput TCRbeta sequencing was used to examine T cell clonal expansion in alopecia areata in both the C3H/HeJ mouse model and human patients. Amplification of TCRbeta CDR3 regions was done by immunoSEQ multiplex PCR using 35 Vbeta forward primers and 13 Jbeta reverse primers.

With regard to this clone: This receptor's antigen is unknown. No base quality information exists; no much larger clone differs at one position. Other DNA variants within this sample encode the same CDR3.

CDR3 length: 11 amino acids, cysteine to phenylalanine. The sequence is cut down to CDR3 DNA, 33 bases in frame from base 1. Cut back by 4 bases and 7 bases, the V and J ends lie 2 bases apart. As encoded in the germline V gene, CDR1 is SGHTA while CDR2 is FQGNSA. Taken with the paper, the label for treatment or condition translates to: oral pan-JAK inhibitor, 5-10 mg twice daily. Lesional scalp punch biopsies and peripheral blood were obtained from alopecia areata patients. PBMCs were separated by density centrifugation and stained for CD3, CD4 and CD8, after which CD4+ and CD8+ T cells were sorted on a FACSAria. Libraries were prepared through the immunoSEQ multiplex PCR assay. RNA was extracted from all samples and reverse transcribed into cDNA as template for TCR sequencing. SuperScript III was used for first-strand cDNA synthesis, primed with a 2:1 mix of oligo-dT and random hexamers. A synthetic immune receptor repertoire was used to assess amplification bias, and residual bias was removed computationally. Per the source publication's procedure: After raw reads were preprocessed to remove errors, the CDR3 was defined following IMGT conventions as running from the conserved cysteine to phenylalanine. Clonality was calculated as 1 minus Shannon entropy normalized by log2 of the number of productive unique TCRs. Whether each scalp clone was CD4 or CD8 was inferred by checking scalp TCRbeta sequences against the CD4 and CD8 repertoires from sorted blood. What TCRdb holds here is the immuneACCESS table cut down to in-frame rearrangements. Part of the clones is not present; checked against another copy, under half of the missing clones reflect an unresolved V gene, and the others are unexplained. That table gives V, J and clone size, and the DNA gave D and trimming. The sample table records approximately 180,000 clones; around 64% of these occur just once. The biggest ten clones account for approximately 1.3% of the sample.

General study outcomes and caveats: Compared with normal scalp, lesional scalp had higher clonality and more expanded CD8+ clones, particularly in alopecia totalis/universalis, a pattern that suggests antigenic drive. TCR sequences shared between patients were less clear than in mice, possibly partly because of HLA diversity in the patient population. Scalp clonality and the number of expanded CD8+ clones among the top 100 scalp clones were significantly decreased by tofacitinib. Scalp TCR repertoire analysis is complicated because resident alphabeta T cells in normal human skin are also sequenced, whereas mouse skin is dominated by gammadelta T cells. Because the treated cohort was small and had just a single nonresponder, larger studies are needed to establish links between baseline CD8+ expansion and response. Many expanded lesional clones were found to persist in scalp and blood during tofacitinib treatment, and relapse after treatment cessation may be partly explained by this persistence.

The chain is made from TRBV7-2 and TRBJ1-6; the D gene is unclear. Sequencing was performed on CD4+ T cells sorted from blood, taken between weeks 49 and 50, from a patient treated with tofacitinib. This clonotype originated in a human donor with alopecia areata. The CDR3 protein is CASSSNSPLHF. The DNA sequence is given as TGTGCCAGCAGCTCAAATTCACCCCTCCACTTT.